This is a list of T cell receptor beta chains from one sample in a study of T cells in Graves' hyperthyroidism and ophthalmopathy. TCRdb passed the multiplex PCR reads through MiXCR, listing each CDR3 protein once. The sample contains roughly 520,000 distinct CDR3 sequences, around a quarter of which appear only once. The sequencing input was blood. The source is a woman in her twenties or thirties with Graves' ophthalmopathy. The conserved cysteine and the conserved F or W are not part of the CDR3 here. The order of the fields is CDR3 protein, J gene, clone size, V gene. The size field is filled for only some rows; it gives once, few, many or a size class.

CDR3 protein: AISESTGAKRYTEAF
J gene: TRBJ1-1
clone size: .
V gene: TRBV10-3

CDR3 protein: ASSPARFSNYGYT
J gene: TRBJ1-2
clone size: few
V gene: TRBV7-8

CDR3 protein: ASSPKAGGNTGELF
J gene: TRBJ2-2
clone size: many
V gene: TRBV6-5

CDR3 protein: AWSVGRAYEQY
J gene: TRBJ2-7
clone size: .
V gene: TRBV30

CDR3 protein: CIKETGVYGYT
J gene: TRBJ1-2
clone size: .
V gene: TRBV20-1

CDR3 protein: ASSFAPGQGLWEQY
J gene: TRBJ2-7
clone size: .
V gene: TRBV5-1

CDR3 protein: VEGGQGDLRGYEQY
J gene: TRBJ2-7
clone size: many
V gene: TRBV6-1

CDR3 protein: SAFGPSTGYT
J gene: TRBJ1-2
clone size: .
V gene: TRBV20-1

CDR3 protein: ASSAGQADQPQH
J gene: TRBJ1-5
clone size: many
V gene: TRBV19

CDR3 protein: ATRQENQPQH
J gene: TRBJ1-5
clone size: .
V gene: TRBV6-1

CDR3 protein: ASSISLYGYT
J gene: TRBJ1-2
clone size: many
V gene: TRBV6-2/TRBV6-3

CDR3 protein: ASIDRGQAF
J gene: TRBJ1-1
clone size: .
V gene: TRBV7-2

CDR3 protein: AWSLSSVGQETQY
J gene: TRBJ2-5
clone size: .
V gene: TRBV30

CDR3 protein: ASRRETNYGYT
J gene: TRBJ1-2
clone size: many
V gene: TRBV6-5

CDR3 protein: ASSSAQLEGEQY
J gene: TRBJ2-7
clone size: .
V gene: TRBV5-1

CDR3 protein: ASRFGGTGVAYEQY
J gene: TRBJ2-7
clone size: few
V gene: TRBV5-1

CDR3 protein: SATDSPPGNTEAF
J gene: TRBJ1-1
clone size: few
V gene: TRBV20-1

CDR3 protein: ASSRRRTEAF
J gene: TRBJ1-1
clone size: .
V gene: TRBV28

CDR3 protein: ASSRRTGGDEQY
J gene: TRBJ2-7
clone size: few
V gene: TRBV6-2/TRBV6-3

CDR3 protein: SANRGFNTEAF
J gene: TRBJ1-1
clone size: few
V gene: TRBV20-1

CDR3 protein: ASIHRGGELF
J gene: TRBJ2-2
clone size: few
V gene: TRBV6-1

CDR3 protein: ASSRGTVEKEQY
J gene: TRBJ2-7
clone size: few
V gene: TRBV5-1

CDR3 protein: ASRLRVSGSYEQY
J gene: TRBJ2-7
clone size: many
V gene: TRBV6-2/TRBV6-3

CDR3 protein: ASRPSVTGYSYEQY
J gene: TRBJ2-7
clone size: many
V gene: TRBV6-5

CDR3 protein: ASSLRGETQY
J gene: TRBJ2-5
clone size: many
V gene: TRBV7-9

CDR3 protein: ASSQERSGSSYEQY
J gene: TRBJ2-7
clone size: .
V gene: TRBV4-1

CDR3 protein: ASSLAGAGNTIY
J gene: TRBJ1-3
clone size: many
V gene: TRBV12-3/TRBV12-4

CDR3 protein: ASRDSGDFYGYT
J gene: TRBJ1-2
clone size: many
V gene: TRBV19

CDR3 protein: ASSQDRRGAYEQY
J gene: TRBJ2-7
clone size: many
V gene: TRBV4-1

CDR3 protein: ASADRVEDTGELF
J gene: TRBJ2-2
clone size: .
V gene: TRBV6-1

CDR3 protein: ASSETGGGTYEQY
J gene: TRBJ2-7
clone size: .
V gene: TRBV9

CDR3 protein: ASSGRDRGFSPLH
J gene: TRBJ1-6
clone size: many
V gene: TRBV2

CDR3 protein: ASSPTSLSTNYGYT
J gene: TRBJ1-2
clone size: many
V gene: TRBV18

CDR3 protein: ASSLNRGRGRTEAF
J gene: TRBJ1-1
clone size: many
V gene: TRBV12-3/TRBV12-4

CDR3 protein: ASTPRHNSYEQY
J gene: TRBJ2-7
clone size: many
V gene: TRBV19

CDR3 protein: ASRPDPYLYEQY
J gene: TRBJ2-7
clone size: .
V gene: TRBV6-2/TRBV6-3

CDR3 protein: ASSLDPRVGSYEQY
J gene: TRBJ2-7
clone size: many
V gene: TRBV11-1

CDR3 protein: SASVGTDNQPQH
J gene: TRBJ1-5
clone size: many
V gene: TRBV20-1

CDR3 protein: ASSARGGLALGGTQETQY
J gene: TRBJ2-5
clone size: many
V gene: TRBV19

CDR3 protein: ASSTGTGEGYT
J gene: TRBJ1-2
clone size: many
V gene: TRBV12-3/TRBV12-4